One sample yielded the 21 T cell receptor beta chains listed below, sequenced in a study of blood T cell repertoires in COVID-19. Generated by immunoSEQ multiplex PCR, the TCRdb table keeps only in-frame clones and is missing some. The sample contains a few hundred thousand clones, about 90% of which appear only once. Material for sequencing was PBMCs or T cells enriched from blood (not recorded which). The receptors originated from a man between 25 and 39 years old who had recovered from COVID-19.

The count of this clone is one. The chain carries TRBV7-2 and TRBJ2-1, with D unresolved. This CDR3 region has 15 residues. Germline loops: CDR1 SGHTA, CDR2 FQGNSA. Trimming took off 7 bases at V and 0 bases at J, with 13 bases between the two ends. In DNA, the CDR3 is TGTGCCAGCATCAGTCAAGCGAGCTCCTACAATGAGCAGTTCTTC. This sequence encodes CASISQASSYNEQFF.

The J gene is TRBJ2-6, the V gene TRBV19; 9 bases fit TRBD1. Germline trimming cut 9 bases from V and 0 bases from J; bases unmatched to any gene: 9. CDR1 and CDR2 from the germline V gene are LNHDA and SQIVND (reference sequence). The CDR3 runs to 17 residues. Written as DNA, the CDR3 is TGTGCCAGAGTCCGGGACAGGGAGGACTCTGGGGCCAACGTCCTGACTTTC. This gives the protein CARVRDREDSGANVLTF.

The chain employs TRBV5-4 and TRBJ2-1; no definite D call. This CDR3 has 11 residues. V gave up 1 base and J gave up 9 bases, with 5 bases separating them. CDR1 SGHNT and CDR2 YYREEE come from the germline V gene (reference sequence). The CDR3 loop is CASSLSGEQFF. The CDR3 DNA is TGTGCCAGCAGCTTGTCGGGTGAGCAGTTCTTC.

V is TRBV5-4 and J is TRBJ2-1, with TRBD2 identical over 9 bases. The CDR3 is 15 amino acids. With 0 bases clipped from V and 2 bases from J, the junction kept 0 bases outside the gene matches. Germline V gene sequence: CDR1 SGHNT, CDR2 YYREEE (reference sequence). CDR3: CASSLGLAAYNEQFF. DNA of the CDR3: TGTGCCAGCAGCTTGGGACTAGCGGCCTACAATGAGCAGTTCTTC.

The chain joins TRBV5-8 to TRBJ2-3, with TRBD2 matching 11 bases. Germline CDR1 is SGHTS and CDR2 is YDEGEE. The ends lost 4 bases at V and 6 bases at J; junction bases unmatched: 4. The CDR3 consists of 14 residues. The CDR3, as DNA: TGTGCCAGCAGCCTGACTAGCGGGGTGGATACGCAGTATTTT. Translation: CASSLTSGVDTQYF.

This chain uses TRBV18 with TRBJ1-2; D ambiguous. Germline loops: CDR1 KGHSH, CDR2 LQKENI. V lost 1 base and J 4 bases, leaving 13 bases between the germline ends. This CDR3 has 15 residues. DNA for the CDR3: TGTGCCAGCTCACCACAAGATGTGCACTTCTATGGCTACACCTTC. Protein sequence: CASSPQDVHFYGYTF.

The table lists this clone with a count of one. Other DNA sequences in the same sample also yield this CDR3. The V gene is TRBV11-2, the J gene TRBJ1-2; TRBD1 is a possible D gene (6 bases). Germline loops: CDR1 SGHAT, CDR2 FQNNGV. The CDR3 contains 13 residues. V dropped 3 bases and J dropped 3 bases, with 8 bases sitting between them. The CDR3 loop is CASSLTGDYGYTF. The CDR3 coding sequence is TGTGCCAGCAGCTTGACAGGTGACTATGGCTACACCTTC.

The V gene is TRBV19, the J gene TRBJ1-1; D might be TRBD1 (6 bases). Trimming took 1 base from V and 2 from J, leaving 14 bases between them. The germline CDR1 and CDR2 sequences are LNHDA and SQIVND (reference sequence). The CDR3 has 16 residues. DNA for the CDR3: TGTGCCAGTAGTATAGGGTACGGACAGTTAAACACTGAAGCTTTCTTT. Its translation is CASSIGYGQLNTEAFF.

The CDR3 bases are TGCGCCAGCAGCCCAGTCGGGGGGAACACTGAAGCTTTCTTT. It codes for CASSPVGGNTEAFF. The chain has TRBV4-3 and TRBJ1-1; TRBD1 is a possible D gene (5 bases). The germline gives CDR1 LGHNA, CDR2 YSLEER. Trimming took off 4 bases at V and 1 base at J, with 10 bases between the two ends. The CDR3 is 14 amino acids.

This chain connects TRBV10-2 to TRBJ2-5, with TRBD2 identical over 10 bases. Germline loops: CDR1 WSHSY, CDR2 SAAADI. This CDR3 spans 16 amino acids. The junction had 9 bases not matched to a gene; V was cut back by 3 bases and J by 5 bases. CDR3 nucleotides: TGCGCCAGCAGTGACCCGACTAGCGGGTCCGGGGAGACCCAGTACTTC. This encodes CASSDPTSGSGETQYF.

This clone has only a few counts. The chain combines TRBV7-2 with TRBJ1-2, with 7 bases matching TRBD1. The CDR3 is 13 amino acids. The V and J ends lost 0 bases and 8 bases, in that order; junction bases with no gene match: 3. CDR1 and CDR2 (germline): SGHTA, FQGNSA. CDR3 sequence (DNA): TGTGCCAGCAGCTTAGCAGGGGGCGGCGGCTACACCTTC. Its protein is CASSLAGGGGYTF.

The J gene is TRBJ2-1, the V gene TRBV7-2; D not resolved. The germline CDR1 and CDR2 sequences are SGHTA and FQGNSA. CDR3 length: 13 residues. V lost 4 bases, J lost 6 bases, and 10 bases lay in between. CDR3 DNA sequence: TGTGCCAGCAGCTCCCAGCCGGGCAATGAGCAGTTCTTC. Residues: CASSSQPGNEQFF. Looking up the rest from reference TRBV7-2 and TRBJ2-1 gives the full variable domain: GAGVSQSPSNKVTEKGKDVELRCDPISGHTALYWYRQSLGQGLEFLIYFQGNSAPDKSGLPSDRFSAERTGGSVSTLTIQRTQQEDSAVYLCASSSQPGNEQFFGPGTRLTVL.

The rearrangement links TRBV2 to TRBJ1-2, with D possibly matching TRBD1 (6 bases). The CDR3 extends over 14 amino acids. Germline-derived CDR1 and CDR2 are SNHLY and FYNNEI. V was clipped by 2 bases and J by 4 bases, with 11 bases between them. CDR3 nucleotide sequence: TGTGCCAGCAGTGAACCAGGGGCGGTCTATGGCTACACCTTC. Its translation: CASSEPGAVYGYTF.

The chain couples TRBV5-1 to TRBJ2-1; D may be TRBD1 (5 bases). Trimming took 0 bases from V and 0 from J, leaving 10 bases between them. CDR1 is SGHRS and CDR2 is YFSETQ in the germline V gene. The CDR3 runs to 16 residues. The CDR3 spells CASSLGGLSSYNEQFF. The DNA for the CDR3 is TGCGCCAGCAGCTTGGGGGGCCTCAGCTCCTACAATGAGCAGTTCTTC.

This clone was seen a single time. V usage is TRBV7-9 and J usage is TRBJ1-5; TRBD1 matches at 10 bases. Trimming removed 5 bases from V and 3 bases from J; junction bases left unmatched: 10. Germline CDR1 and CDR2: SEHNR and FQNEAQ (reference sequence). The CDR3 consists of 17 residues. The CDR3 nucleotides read TGTGCCAGCAGCCCCTATACCGGGACAGGGGACAATCAGCCCCAGCATTTT. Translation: CASSPYTGTGDNQPQHF.

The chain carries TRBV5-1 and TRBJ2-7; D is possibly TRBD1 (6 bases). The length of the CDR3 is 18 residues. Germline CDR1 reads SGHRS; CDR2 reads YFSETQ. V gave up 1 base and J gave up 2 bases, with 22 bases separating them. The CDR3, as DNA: TGCGCCAGCAGCTTGTATAGAGGAGGCACGGACAGCCCCTACGAGCAGTACTTC. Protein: CASSLYRGGTDSPYEQYF.

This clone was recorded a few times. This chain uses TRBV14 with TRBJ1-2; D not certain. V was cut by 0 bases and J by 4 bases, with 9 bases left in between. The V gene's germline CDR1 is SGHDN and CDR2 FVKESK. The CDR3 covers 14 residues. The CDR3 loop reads CASSQERSIYGYTF. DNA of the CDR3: TGTGCCAGCAGCCAAGAGCGGAGTATCTATGGCTACACCTTC.

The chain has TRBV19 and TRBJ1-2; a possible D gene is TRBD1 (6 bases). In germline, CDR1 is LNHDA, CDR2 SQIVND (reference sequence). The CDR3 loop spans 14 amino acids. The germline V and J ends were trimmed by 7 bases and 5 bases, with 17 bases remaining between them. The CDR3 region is CASKTGREGYGYTF. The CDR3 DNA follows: TGTGCCAGTAAAACAGGGAGGGAAGGGTATGGCTACACCTTC.

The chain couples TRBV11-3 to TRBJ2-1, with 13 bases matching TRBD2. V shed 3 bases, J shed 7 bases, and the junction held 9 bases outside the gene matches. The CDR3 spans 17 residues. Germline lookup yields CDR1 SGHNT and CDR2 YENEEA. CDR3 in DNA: TGTGCCAGCAGCTTGGGGCCCACTAGCGGGGGGGCAAATGAGCAGTTCTTC. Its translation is CASSLGPTSGGANEQFF.

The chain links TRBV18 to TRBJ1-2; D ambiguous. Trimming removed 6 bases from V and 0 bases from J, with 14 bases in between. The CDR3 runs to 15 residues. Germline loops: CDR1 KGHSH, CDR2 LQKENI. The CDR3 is CASSSSGSPNYGYTF. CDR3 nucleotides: TGTGCCAGCTCCAGCTCAGGTTCGCCTAACTATGGCTACACCTTC. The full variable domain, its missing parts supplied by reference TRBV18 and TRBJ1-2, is NAGVMQNPRHLVRRRGQEARLRCSPMKGHSHVYWYRQLPEEGLKFMVYLQKENIIDESGMPKERFSAEFPKEGPSILRIQQVVRGDSAAYFCASSSSGSPNYGYTFGSGTRLTVV.

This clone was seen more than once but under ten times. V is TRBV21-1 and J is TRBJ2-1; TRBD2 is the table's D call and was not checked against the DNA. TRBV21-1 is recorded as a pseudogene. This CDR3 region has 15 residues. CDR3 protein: CASSWGRGPRNEQFF. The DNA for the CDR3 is TGTGCCAGCAGCTGGGGGAGGGGCCCTCGGAATGAGCAGTTCTTC.